The 26 T cell receptor beta chains below come from one sample, sequenced in a study of monozygotic twins with cystic fibrosis (dated by TCRdb to 2020 to 2022). The library was made by the immunoSEQ multiplex PCR assay. TCRdb limited this immuneACCESS table to in-frame rearrangements with V and J called. A share of clones is missing; checked studies link under half to unresolved V genes, and the rest is unexplained. Within this sample are 25,000 to 30,000 clones, with around 96% of them counted one time only. The ten largest clones represent 2.5% to 3% of the sample. Sequenced sample: blood. These receptors were taken from a girl aged 2 to 10 with cystic fibrosis.

The chain is built from TRBV4-2 and TRBJ1-2; the D is unclear. The germline V gene encodes CDR1 LGHNA and CDR2 YNFKEQ. This CDR3 region has 11 residues. V shed 0 bases and J shed 9 bases, with 5 bases lying between them. CDR3 coding DNA: TGTGCCAGCAGCCAAGATGGACGCTACACCTTC. Translating gives CASSQDGRYTF.

The chain couples TRBV4-3 to TRBJ2-3, with D tentatively TRBD2 (6 bases). The V gene lost 0 bases and the J gene lost 2 bases, with 21 bases spanning the gap. CDR3 length equals 19 residues. CDR1 LGHNA and CDR2 YSLEER come from the germline V gene. The CDR3 coding sequence is TGCGCCAGCAGCCAAGATCTCGGCGGGACCCCCGGAGCCACAGATACGCAGTATTTT. Protein: CASSQDLGGTPGATDTQYF.

This chain links TRBV29-1 with TRBJ2-5, with D perhaps matching TRBD1 (6 bases). The CDR3 is 13 amino acids. Trimming shortened V by 4 bases and J by 6 bases, and 15 bases separated the two germline ends. Germline-derived CDR1 and CDR2 are SQVTM and ANQGSEA. CDR3 amino acids: CSVAQGLTKTQYF. DNA of the CDR3: TGCAGCGTTGCACAGGGCCTTACGAAGACCCAGTACTTC.

This clone was seen just once. The J gene is TRBJ1-2, the V gene TRBV6-5; D unclear. The CDR3 is 15 amino acids. V lost 4 bases and J 1 base, leaving 13 bases between the germline ends. The V gene's germline CDR1 is MNHEY and CDR2 SVGAGI. DNA of the CDR3: TGTGCCAGCAGTTGGAGTGCATGGATTAACTATGGCTACACCTTC. Translation gives CASSWSAWINYGYTF.

The J gene is TRBJ1-4, the V gene TRBV5-1, with 9 bases identical to TRBD1. V lost 0 bases and J lost 2; bases outside the gene matches: 2. In germline, CDR1 is SGHRS, CDR2 YFSETQ. There are 16 residues in the CDR3. In nucleotides, the CDR3 is TGCGCCAGCAGCTTGGCACAGGGGGCCACTAATGAAAAACTGTTTTTT. This translates into CASSLAQGATNEKLFF. The full variable domain, completed using reference TRBV5-1 and TRBJ1-4, is KAGVTQTPRYLIKTRGQQVTLSCSPISGHRSVSWYQQTPGQGLQFLFEYFSETQRNKGNFPGRFSGRQFSNSRSEMNVSTLELGDSALYLCASSLAQGATNEKLFFGSGTQLSVL.

A single count supports this clone. The genes are TRBV30 and TRBJ1-4; possible D gene TRBD1, 5 bases. This CDR3 spans 17 amino acids. Germline CDR1 is GTSNPN and CDR2 is SVGIG (reference sequence). For the CDR3, the DNA is TGTGCTTTGGAATTAGGGGTGCTAGGGGACCGGAATGAAAAACTGTTTTTT. Translating gives CALELGVLGDRNEKLFF.

The V and J genes are TRBV4-2 and TRBJ2-3, with unresolved D. The V gene's germline CDR1 is LGHNA and CDR2 YNFKEQ. V shed 3 bases and J shed 2 bases, with 12 bases lying between them. The CDR3 covers 15 residues. CDR3 residues: CASSQGLANTDTQYF. DNA of the CDR3: TGTGCCAGCAGCCAGGGTCTTGCGAACACAGATACGCAGTATTTT.

This clone was seen a handful of times. The chain has TRBV5-4 and TRBJ2-7; possible D gene TRBD1, 5 bases. CDR3 size: 14 residues. The V gene's germline CDR1 is SGHNT and CDR2 YYREEE (reference sequence). V lost 3 bases, J lost 1 base, and 11 bases lay in between. The chain's CDR3 is CASSSDMTSYEQYF. In DNA, the CDR3 is TGTGCCAGCAGCTCGGACATGACGTCCTACGAGCAGTACTTC.

The J gene is TRBJ1-2, the V gene TRBV7-2; TRBD1 is a possible D gene (5 bases). Germline V gene sequence: CDR1 SGHTA, CDR2 FQGNSA. CDR3 length: 13 residues. The ends were cut back, 4 bases at V and 4 bases at J, with 10 bases in the middle. The CDR3 DNA follows: TGTGCCAGCAGCTGGGGACTCCCCTATGGCTACACCTTC. It is translated as CASSWGLPYGYTF. Complete variable domain (other parts from reference TRBV7-2 and TRBJ1-2): GAGVSQSPSNKVTEKGKDVELRCDPISGHTALYWYRQSLGQGLEFLIYFQGNSAPDKSGLPSDRFSAERTGGSVSTLTIQRTQQEDSAVYLCASSWGLPYGYTFGSGTRLTVV.

The chain has TRBV10-1 and TRBJ1-5, with a tentative D call TRBD1 (5 bases). The germline CDR1 and CDR2 sequences are WNHNN and SYGVQD (reference sequence). The CDR3 sequence is 14 residues long. The ends were cut back, 6 bases at V and 6 bases at J, with 15 bases in the middle. CDR3 region: CASRPGIARQPQHF. The CDR3 region has the DNA TGCGCCAGCAGGCCAGGGATAGCGCGTCAGCCCCAGCATTTT.

The gene calls are TRBV2 and TRBJ2-7; D not resolved. Trimming took 2 bases from V and 0 from J, leaving 8 bases between them. Germline assignment: CDR1 SNHLY and CDR2 FYNNEI. CDR3 length equals 14 residues. The CDR3 sequence: CASSETPSSYEQYF. Written as DNA, the CDR3 is TGTGCCAGCAGTGAAACACCGAGCTCCTACGAGCAGTACTTC.

The chain employs TRBV7-9 and TRBJ2-5; TRBD2 matches at 9 bases. The length of the CDR3 is 15 residues. J was trimmed by 2 bases and V by 2 bases; bases with no gene match: 3. Germline CDR1 and CDR2: SEHNR and FQNEAQ (reference sequence). The CDR3 region has the DNA TGTGCCAGCAGCTTATGGCTAGCGGGGCAAGAGACCCAGTACTTC. This encodes CASSLWLAGQETQYF.

This clone appeared a single time. The gene calls are TRBV5-1 and TRBJ1-1; a possible D gene is TRBD1 (5 bases). Germline CDR1 and CDR2: SGHRS and YFSETQ. Trimming pared 0 bases from V and 4 bases from J, leaving 10 bases between. The CDR3 consists of 14 residues. CDR3 DNA sequence: TGCGCCAGCAGCTTGGACAGGCCTAGCACTGAAGCTTTCTTT. It yields the protein CASSLDRPSTEAFF.

The chain couples TRBV30 to TRBJ2-2, with TRBD1 identical over 10 bases. There are 16 residues in the CDR3. The junction had 8 bases not matched to a gene; V was cut back by 4 bases and J by 3 bases. The germline CDR1 and CDR2 sequences are GTSNPN and SVGIG (reference sequence). This CDR3 reads CAWNPPGTGDTGELFF. The DNA of the CDR3 is TGTGCCTGGAATCCCCCCGGGACAGGGGACACCGGGGAGCTGTTTTTT.

This chain connects TRBV5-1 to TRBJ2-7, with 8 bases lining up with TRBD1. The CDR3 contains 15 residues. The J segment lost 3 bases and the V segment lost 0 bases, leaving 5 bases of the junction unmatched. CDR1 and CDR2 from the germline V gene are SGHRS and YFSETQ. The CDR3 loop is CASSLGGTGVYEQYF. The CDR3 region has the DNA TGCGCCAGCAGCTTGGGCGGGACAGGCGTCTACGAGCAGTACTTC.

The chain uses TRBV6-5 and TRBJ2-3; D is ambiguous. This CDR3 comprises 12 residues. V lost 5 bases and J lost 1, with 4 bases in between. Germline V gene sequence: CDR1 MNHEY, CDR2 SVGAGI. CDR3 residues: CASSQGTDTQYF. In nucleotides, the CDR3 is TGTGCCAGCAGTCAGGGCACAGATACGCAGTATTTT.

The chain carries TRBV5-1 and TRBJ2-7, with D possibly being TRBD2 (5 bases). V lost 4 bases and J 4 bases, leaving 12 bases between the germline ends. The length of the CDR3 is 13 residues. CDR1 SGHRS and CDR2 YFSETQ come from the germline V gene. The CDR3 DNA reads as TGCGCCAGCAGCCCGCCGAGGGTGTACGAGCAGTACTTC. Amino acids: CASSPPRVYEQYF.

This CDR3 is CASSELAGVEETQYF. DNA for the CDR3: TGCGCCAGCAGCGAGCTAGCGGGAGTTGAAGAGACCCAGTACTTC. The chain employs TRBV5-1 and TRBJ2-5; 10 bases are a match to TRBD2. Trimming removed 4 bases from V and 3 bases from J; junction bases left unmatched: 6. The CDR3 covers 15 residues. Germline V lookup: CDR1 SGHRS, CDR2 YFSETQ. Full variable domain (rest looked up from reference TRBV5-1 and TRBJ2-5): KAGVTQTPRYLIKTRGQQVTLSCSPISGHRSVSWYQQTPGQGLQFLFEYFSETQRNKGNFPGRFSGRQFSNSRSEMNVSTLELGDSALYLCASSELAGVEETQYFGPGTRLLVL.

This sequence joins TRBV19 and TRBJ2-1; D is perhaps TRBD1 or TRBD2 (6 bases each). Germline CDR1 and CDR2: LNHDA and SQIVND (reference sequence). This CDR3 has 16 residues. Deletions cut 5 bases from V and 0 bases from J, with 14 bases between. CDR3 residues: CASSGLQGLSYNEQFF. The CDR3 DNA reads as TGTGCCAGTAGTGGCTTACAGGGACTCTCCTACAATGAGCAGTTCTTC. Looking up the rest from reference TRBV19 and TRBJ2-1 gives the full variable domain: DGGITQSPKYLFRKEGQNVTLSCEQNLNHDAMYWYRQDPGQGLRLIYYSQIVNDFQKGDIAEGYSVSREKKESFPLTVTSAQKNPTAFYLCASSGLQGLSYNEQFFGPGTRLTVL.

This chain joins TRBV6-6 and TRBJ2-1, with TRBD2 matching over 8 bases. V gave up 6 bases and J gave up 7 bases; unmatched junction bases: 2. Germline lookup yields CDR1 MNHNY and CDR2 SVGAGI (reference sequence). There are 12 residues in the CDR3. In nucleotides, the CDR3 is TGTGCCAGCAGAGCGGGAGAGAATGAGCAGTTCTTC. Amino acid sequence: CASRAGENEQFF.

The rearrangement joins TRBV10-3 to TRBJ1-1; D possibly corresponds to TRBD1 (5 bases). The germline V gene has CDR1 ENHRY and CDR2 SYGVKD. V dropped 7 bases and J dropped 1 base, with 13 bases sitting between them. The CDR3 covers 14 residues. As DNA, the CDR3 is TGTGCCATCAAGGGGACCGAAAAGAACACTGAAGCTTTCTTT. Translating it yields CAIKGTEKNTEAFF.

The V and J genes are TRBV28 and TRBJ1-5, with D possibly matching TRBD1 (5 bases). CDR1 is MDHEN, CDR2 SYDVKM, per germline. Trimming removed 5 bases at V and 0 bases at J, with 23 bases between. The CDR3 covers 19 residues. CDR3 in DNA: TGTGCCAGCAGTCCTCTACCCGCCGGGGGGGGGATTAGCAATCAGCCCCAGCATTTT. Protein product: CASSPLPAGGGISNQPQHF.

CDR3 nucleotides: TGTGCCAGCAGGCAGGGTATTTCCACTGAAGCTTTCTTT. Translation: CASRQGISTEAFF. The chain joins TRBV6-4 to TRBJ1-1; weak D call: TRBD1 (5 bases). The CDR3 is 13 residues long. The germline gives CDR1 MRHNA, CDR2 SNTAGT. V was clipped by 6 bases and J by 4 bases, with 12 bases between them.

The V gene is TRBV5-1, the J gene TRBJ2-7; 7 nucleotides align to TRBD2. Germline V CDR1 and CDR2: SGHRS, YFSETQ. Germline trimming cut 4 bases from V and 2 bases from J; bases unmatched to any gene: 15. The CDR3 has 17 residues. CDR3 protein: CASSLSNLSGRTYEQYF. CDR3 sequence (DNA): TGCGCCAGCAGCCTCAGCAACCTTAGCGGGCGGACCTACGAGCAGTACTTC. The full variable domain, rest sourced from reference TRBV5-1 and TRBJ2-7, is KAGVTQTPRYLIKTRGQQVTLSCSPISGHRSVSWYQQTPGQGLQFLFEYFSETQRNKGNFPGRFSGRQFSNSRSEMNVSTLELGDSALYLCASSLSNLSGRTYEQYFGPGTRLTVT.

The chain recombines TRBV18 with TRBJ2-3; 7 nucleotides agree with TRBD1. The CDR3 consists of 16 residues. Germline CDR1 and CDR2: KGHSH and LQKENI. Trimming removed 5 bases from V and 2 bases from J; junction bases left unmatched: 10. For the CDR3, the DNA is TGTGCCAGCTCAAAGTGGCAGGGGGTTTCCACAGATACGCAGTATTTT. It translates to CASSKWQGVSTDTQYF.

The rearrangement uses TRBV2 and TRBJ2-4; D is uncertain. V gave up 2 bases and J gave up 7 bases, with 6 bases separating them. Germline V gene sequence: CDR1 SNHLY, CDR2 FYNNEI. The CDR3 loop spans 12 amino acids. CDR3 nucleotides: TGTGCCAGCAGTGAAACGGTTAACATTCAGTACTTC. It yields the protein CASSETVNIQYF.